This T cell receptor (beta chain) originates from a study of T cell responses to AZD1222 COVID-19 vaccine. Study conclusions and caveats: Spike-specific TCR breadth and depth rose after two AZD1222 doses. Samples come after the peak T cell response, not at day 14.

Per the germline V gene, CDR1 is SGHNT and CDR2 is YYREEE (reference sequence). CDR3 length: 15 amino acids. V shed 4 bases and J shed 3 bases, with 16 bases lying between them. Assay: immunoSEQ multiplex PCR; the TCRdb copy retains only in-frame clones and omits some. The sample records about 140,000 clones, roughly nine tenths being singletons. On this clone itself: The target antigen is unknown.

The clonotype was recovered from an adult who received the MenACWY meningococcal vaccine as a control. This chain links TRBV5-4 with TRBJ2-5; maybe TRBD2 (5 bases). Sequenced here: peripheral blood, sampled 28 days after the second dose of the MenACWY control vaccine. As DNA, the CDR3 is TGTGCCAGCAGCCTACCCCTCGGACTGGAAGAGACCCAGTACTTC. Amino acids: CASSLPLGLEETQYF. The entire variable domain, with the rest obtained from reference TRBV5-4 and TRBJ2-5, is as follows: ETGVTQSPTHLIKTRGQQVTLRCSSQSGHNTVSWYQQALGQGPQFIFQYYREEENGRGNFPPRFSGLQFPNYSSELNVNALELDDSALYLCASSLPLGLEETQYFGPGTRLLVL.